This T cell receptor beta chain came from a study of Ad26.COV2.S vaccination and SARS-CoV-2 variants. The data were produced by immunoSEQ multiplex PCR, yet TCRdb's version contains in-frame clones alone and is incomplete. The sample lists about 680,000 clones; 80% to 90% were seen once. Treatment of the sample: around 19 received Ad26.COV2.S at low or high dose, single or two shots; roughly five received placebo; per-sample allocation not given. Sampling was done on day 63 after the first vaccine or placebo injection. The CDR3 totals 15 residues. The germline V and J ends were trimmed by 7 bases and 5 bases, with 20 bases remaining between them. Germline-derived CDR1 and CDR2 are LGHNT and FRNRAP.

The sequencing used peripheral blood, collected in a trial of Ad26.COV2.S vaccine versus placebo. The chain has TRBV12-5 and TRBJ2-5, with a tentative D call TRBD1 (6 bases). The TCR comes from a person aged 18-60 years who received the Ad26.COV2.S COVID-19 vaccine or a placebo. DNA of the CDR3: TGTGCTAGTGCCGACCTGACAGGCAGTATGGAGACCCAGTACTTC. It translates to CASADLTGSMETQYF.